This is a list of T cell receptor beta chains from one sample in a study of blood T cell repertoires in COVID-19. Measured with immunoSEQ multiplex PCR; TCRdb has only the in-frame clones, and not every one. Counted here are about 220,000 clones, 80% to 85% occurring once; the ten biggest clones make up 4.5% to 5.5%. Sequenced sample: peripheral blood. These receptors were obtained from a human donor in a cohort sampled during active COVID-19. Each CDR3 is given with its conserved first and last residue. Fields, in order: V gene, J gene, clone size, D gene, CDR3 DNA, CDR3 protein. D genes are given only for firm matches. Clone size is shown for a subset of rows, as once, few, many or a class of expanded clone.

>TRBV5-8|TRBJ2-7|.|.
TGTGCCAGCAGCTTTGAGGTTAGCTCCTACGAGCAGTACTTC
CASSFEVSSYEQYF
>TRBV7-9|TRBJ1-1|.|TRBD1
TGTGCCAGCAGCTTACAGGGGGTCAGGGAAGCTTTCTTT
CASSLQGVREAFF
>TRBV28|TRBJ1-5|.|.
TGTGCCAGCAGTTCGGGTTGGGATCAGCCCCAGCATTTT
CASSSGWDQPQHF
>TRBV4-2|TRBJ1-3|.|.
TGTGCCAGCAGCCAAGATCGGGGTTGGGATGGAAACACCATATATTTT
CASSQDRGWDGNTIYF
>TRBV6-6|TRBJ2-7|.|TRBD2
TGTGCCAGCAGTTCCCAGCGGGAGATGTACGAGCAGTACTTC
CASSSQREMYEQYF
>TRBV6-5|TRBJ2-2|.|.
TGTGCCAGCAGTCTCCAGGGGGAGCTGTTTTTT
CASSLQGELFF
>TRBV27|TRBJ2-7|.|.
TGTGCCAGCAGTTTAGGGGTCGGGAACTCGCACTACGAGCAGTACTTC
CASSLGVGNSHYEQYF
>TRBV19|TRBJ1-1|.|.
TGTGCCAGTAGTATCCGGGAAGAAATGGCTGAAGCTTTCTTT
CASSIREEMAEAFF
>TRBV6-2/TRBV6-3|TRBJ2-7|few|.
TGTGCCAGCAGTTACTCGGTGGTAGCGCCCCTCTACGAGCAGTACTTC
CASSYSVVAPLYEQYF
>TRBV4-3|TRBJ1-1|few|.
TGCGCCAGCAGCCACCAGGGAAGGAGGGCTGAAGCTTTCTTT
CASSHQGRRAEAFF
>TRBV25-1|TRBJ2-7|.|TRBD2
TGTGCCAGCAGTCCCCGGGGACTAGCGGCTTCTTACGAGCAGTACTTC
CASSPRGLAASYEQYF
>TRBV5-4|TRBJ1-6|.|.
TGTGCCAGCAGCTATGACTTGACCTATAATTCACCCCTCCACTTT
CASSYDLTYNSPLHF
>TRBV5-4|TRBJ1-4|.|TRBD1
TGTGCCAGCAGCTTGACAGGGGGGGAAAAACTGTTTTTT
CASSLTGGEKLFF
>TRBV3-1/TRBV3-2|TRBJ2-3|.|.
TGTGCCAGCAGCCAAGCGCCCGGGTACAAAGCAGATACGCAGTATTTT
CASSQAPGYKADTQYF
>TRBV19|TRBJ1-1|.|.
TGTGCCAGTAAACAGGTTACTGAAGCTTTCTTT
CASKQVTEAFF
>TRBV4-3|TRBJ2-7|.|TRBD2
TGCGCCAGCAGCCAAGGCCTACTAGCGGGGAGAAACGAGCAGTACTTC
CASSQGLLAGRNEQYF
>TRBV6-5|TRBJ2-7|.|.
TGTGCCAGCAGTCCACGGTCCTACGAGCAGTACTTC
CASSPRSYEQYF
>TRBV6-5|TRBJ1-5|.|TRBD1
TGTGCCAGCAGTTTGACAGGGTACAATCAGCCCCAGCATTTT
CASSLTGYNQPQHF
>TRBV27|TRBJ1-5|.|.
TGTGCCAGCAGCTTATCCCATAGCGATCAGCCCCAGCATTTT
CASSLSHSDQPQHF
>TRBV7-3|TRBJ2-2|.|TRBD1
TGTGCCAGCAGTCGCCGGGACAGGAACACCGGGGAGCTGTTTTTT
CASSRRDRNTGELFF
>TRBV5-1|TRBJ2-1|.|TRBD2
TGCGCCAGCAACCTAGATGGACTAGCGGCCCACGGGGAGCAGTTCTTC
CASNLDGLAAHGEQFF
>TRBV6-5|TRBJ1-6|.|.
TGTGCCAGCAGTTACGGTACAGGGAACTCACCCCTCCACTTT
CASSYGTGNSPLHF
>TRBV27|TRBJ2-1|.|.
TGTGCCAGCAGTTTATCGAACCACAAAACCTACAATGAGCAGTTCTTC
CASSLSNHKTYNEQFF
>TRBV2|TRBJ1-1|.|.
TGTGCCAGCGTAAACAGGGTGAACACTGAAGCTTTCTTT
CASVNRVNTEAFF